Following are 21 T cell receptor beta chains from one sample sequenced in a study of T-cell memory formation after mild COVID-19. TCRdb re-analysed the 5' RACE reads in MiXCR, keeping a single row per CDR3 protein. The sample carries some 300,000 distinct CDR3 sequences, less than 20% recorded once. Sample: PBMCs or a T cell subset sorted from them (not recorded which). These receptors were taken from a man between 18 and 29 years old who had mild COVID-19 (a few samples of this study predate the infection). Cell type and time point are not known.

J is TRBJ2-3 and V is TRBV6-5; TRBD2 aligns across 10 bases. The CDR3 length is 15 residues. V trimming: 6 bases; J trimming: 3 bases; junction bases outside the gene matches: 6. CDR1 and CDR2 (germline): MNHEY, SVGAGI. For the CDR3, the DNA is TGTGCCAGCAGAACTAGCGGGGCCGTGACAGATACGCAGTATTTT. Protein: CASRTSGAVTDTQYF.

This chain links TRBV11-2 with TRBJ2-1, with unresolved D. This CDR3 region has 15 residues. The germline V gene has CDR1 SGHAT and CDR2 FQNNGV. Trimming left V 2 bases short and J 3 bases short, with 11 bases between. This CDR3 reads CASSLPGAIYNEQFF. CDR3 in DNA: TGTGCCAGCAGCTTACCAGGAGCTATCTACAATGAGCAGTTCTTC.

The sample holds many counts of this clonotype. The chain employs TRBV12-3 or TRBV12-4 and TRBJ2-1, with TRBD1 identical over 9 bases. V was clipped by 4 bases and J by 4 bases; unmatched bases: 2. The CDR3 contains 14 residues. CDR3 sequence reads: CASSSGQGYNEQFF. Written as DNA, the CDR3 is TGTGCCAGCAGTTCGGGACAGGGTTACAATGAGCAGTTCTTC.

The chain joins TRBV7-2 to TRBJ2-3; TRBD2 aligns across 8 bases. The germline V gene has CDR1 SGHTA and CDR2 FQGNSA. The CDR3 is 13 residues long. V was clipped by 11 bases and J by 5 bases; unmatched bases: 9. CDR3 DNA: TGTGCCGGGACGGGGGGGCAGGGAGATACGCAGTATTTT. It encodes CAGTGGQGDTQYF.

The rearrangement uses TRBV29-1 and TRBJ1-4; TRBD1 matches 7 bases. The CDR3 is 12 residues long. The germline V gene has CDR1 SQVTM and CDR2 ANQGSEA. V was pared by 5 bases and J by 4 bases, with 1 base of the junction left unmatched. The CDR3 region is CSVRDSNEKLFF. Here the CDR3 DNA reads TGCAGCGTTCGGGACAGTAATGAAAAACTGTTTTTT.

This clonotype was detected only a few times. The rearrangement joins TRBV7-9 to TRBJ2-7; 9 nucleotides match TRBD2. V shed 5 bases and J 3 bases; nucleotides not matched to a gene: 5. In germline, CDR1 is SEHNR, CDR2 FQNEAQ (reference sequence). The CDR3 length is 14 residues. In nucleotides, the CDR3 is TGTGCCAGCAGCGCCCGAGCGGGGGGCTACGAGCAGTACTTC. This gives the protein CASSARAGGYEQYF.

The rearrangement links TRBV4-1 to TRBJ2-7, with a possible D match to TRBD1 (6 bases). Trimming left V 1 base short and J 3 bases short, with 13 bases between. The CDR3 spans 15 residues. Germline CDR1 and CDR2: MGHRA and YSYEKL. In DNA form, the CDR3 reads TGCGCCAGCAGCCAAGCTCAGGGGTCGAGCTACGAGCAGTACGTC. Encoded protein: CASSQAQGSSYEQYV.

The chain employs TRBV7-9 and TRBJ2-2; D unclear. The germline V and J ends were trimmed by 2 bases and 4 bases, with 14 bases remaining between them. CDR1 SEHNR and CDR2 FQNEAQ come from the germline V gene (reference sequence). The CDR3 consists of 16 residues. In nucleotides, the CDR3 is TGTGCCAGCAGCTTATCGCCGGATCCGATCACCGGGGAGCTGTTTTTT. It codes for CASSLSPDPITGELFF.

This chain joins TRBV18 and TRBJ1-1; tentatively, D is TRBD1 (5 bases). CDR1 KGHSH and CDR2 LQKENI come from the germline V gene. This CDR3 comprises 16 residues. The V end was cut by 3 bases, the J end by 2 bases, with 16 bases between. The CDR3 loop is CASSPVMGTPNTEAFF. DNA for the CDR3: TGTGCCAGCTCACCCGTCATGGGGACCCCAAACACTGAAGCTTTCTTT. The variable domain in full, completed from reference TRBV18 and TRBJ1-1, reads NAGVMQNPRHLVRRRGQEARLRCSPMKGHSHVYWYRQLPEEGLKFMVYLQKENIIDESGMPKERFSAEFPKEGPSILRIQQVVRGDSAAYFCASSPVMGTPNTEAFFGQGTRLTVV.

The chain combines TRBV27 with TRBJ1-1; TRBD1 might be the D (5 bases). The CDR3 has 14 residues. Germline V lookup: CDR1 MNHEY, CDR2 SMNVEV (reference sequence). With 3 bases removed from V and 8 bases from J, the gap between germline ends came to 16 bases. The CDR3 is CASSFRDGSPEAFF. In DNA, the CDR3 is TGTGCCAGCAGTTTTCGGGACGGGTCGCCAGAAGCTTTCTTT.

This clonotype was detected only a few times. DNA for the CDR3: TGTGCCAGCTCACCGGAGTTAAGCTCACCCCTCCACTTT. It encodes CASSPELSSPLHF. V and J are TRBV18 and TRBJ1-6; unclear D gene. From germline, CDR1 is KGHSH and CDR2 LQKENI. Trimming took 3 bases from V and 10 from J, leaving 10 bases between them. The CDR3 length is 13 residues.

A few counts support this clonotype. The genes are TRBV5-1 and TRBJ2-2; TRBD1 aligns across 7 bases. CDR1 SGHRS and CDR2 YFSETQ come from the germline V gene. The J segment lost 1 base and the V segment lost 3 bases, leaving 12 bases of the junction unmatched. The CDR3 has 18 residues. The DNA of the CDR3 is TGCGCCAGCAGCTCAACAGGGGCCCAAAACATGAACACCGGGGAGCTGTTTTTT. It encodes CASSSTGAQNMNTGELFF.

The chain employs TRBV10-3 and TRBJ2-3, with 8 bases identical to TRBD1. This CDR3 has 13 amino acids. CDR1 is ENHRY and CDR2 is SYGVKD in the germline V gene. The V segment lost 8 bases and the J segment 5 bases; nucleotides outside the gene matches: 6. The CDR3 bases are TGTGCCATCGGGGGGACAGGCAAAGATACGCAGTATTTT. The encoded protein is CAIGGTGKDTQYF.

The chain recombines TRBV6-2 or TRBV6-3 with TRBJ2-1; D remains unclear. The CDR3 runs to 12 residues. Germline V CDR1 and CDR2: MNHEY, SVGEGT. Trimming took 2 bases from V and 8 from J, leaving 7 bases between them. The chain's CDR3 is CASSYPPDEQFF. In DNA, the CDR3 is TGTGCCAGCAGTTACCCTCCCGATGAGCAGTTCTTC.

This clonotype was counted only a few times. CDR3 DNA: TGTGCCAGCAGCGTAGGGGGCTCGGGCGGTGAAGAGACCCAGTACTTC. Translated, it gives CASSVGGSGGEETQYF. The chain is built from TRBV9 and TRBJ2-5, with D maybe TRBD1 (5 bases). There are 16 residues in the CDR3. V lost 0 bases, J lost 3 bases, and 15 bases lay in between. Per germline, CDR1 SGDLS and CDR2 YYNGEE.

The genes are TRBV7-9 and TRBJ1-2, with 9 bases matching TRBD1. V was pared by 4 bases and J by 2 bases, with 8 bases of the junction left unmatched. The CDR3 spans 16 residues. CDR1 is SEHNR, CDR2 FQNEAQ, per germline (reference sequence). For the CDR3, the DNA is TGTGCCAGCAGCTCGCCGCGGACAGGGGAAAACTATGGCTACACCTTC. This gives the protein CASSSPRTGENYGYTF.

This clonotype was counted only a few times. The rearrangement links TRBV12-5 to TRBJ1-1; D uncertain. CDR1 and CDR2 from the germline V gene are LGHNT and FRNRAP. Trimming left V 6 bases short and J 4 bases short, with 18 bases between. The CDR3 extends over 15 amino acids. CDR3 in amino acids: CASGWGEEVGTEAFF. For the CDR3, the DNA is TGTGCTAGTGGCTGGGGAGAGGAAGTAGGCACTGAAGCTTTCTTT.

This clonotype was seen many times. The CDR3 sequence: CASSLLTGAYNEQFF. The CDR3 DNA sequence: TGTGCCAGCAGCTTATTGACAGGGGCCTACAATGAGCAGTTCTTC. The J gene is TRBJ2-1, the V gene TRBV11-1; 8 nucleotides align to TRBD1. The germline V gene has CDR1 SGHAT and CDR2 FQDESV (reference sequence). The CDR3 is made up of 15 amino acids. V was pared by 2 bases and J by 2 bases, with 2 bases of the junction left unmatched.

The genes are TRBV7-9 and TRBJ2-2; D uncertain. Germline V gene data show CDR1 as SEHNR and CDR2 as FQNEAQ (reference sequence). V lost 0 bases, J lost 5 bases, and 10 bases lay in between. CDR3 length: 15 amino acids. The CDR3 region has the DNA TGTGCCAGCAGCTTAGCTGGCTGGTCAACCGGGGAGCTGTTTTTT. Protein sequence: CASSLAGWSTGELFF. The whole variable domain, remainder taken from reference TRBV7-9 and TRBJ2-2, is DTGVSQNPRHKITKRGQNVTFRCDPISEHNRLYWYRQTLGQGPEFLTYFQNEAQLEKSRLLSDRFSAERPKGSFSTLEIQRTEQGDSAMYLCASSLAGWSTGELFFGEGSRLTVL.

This clonotype has a handful of counts. This rearrangement joins TRBV2 to TRBJ1-6; 7 bases agree with TRBD1. CDR3 length equals 17 residues. The ends lost 4 bases at V and 0 bases at J; junction bases unmatched: 6. Germline V gene data show CDR1 as SNHLY and CDR2 as FYNNEI. The CDR3 bases are TGTGCCAGCAGTGGAGAGGACAGGAGCTCCTATAATTCACCCCTCCACTTT. Its protein product is CASSGEDRSSYNSPLHF.

Comment on this clonotype: This clone may be a read error of a much larger clone one base away. The CDR3 DNA follows: TGTGCCAGCAGCTTTGGACAGGGCCATCCCCAGCATTTT. This sequence encodes CASSFGQGHPQHF. The chain couples TRBV7-6 to TRBJ1-5, with 8 bases matching TRBD1. CDR3 length: 13 residues. Trimming took 3 bases from V and 10 from J; bases not matched to a gene: 5. Germline CDR1 and CDR2: SGHVS and FNYEAQ.